This T cell receptor beta chain was captured in a study of T cells in Graves' hyperthyroidism and ophthalmopathy. Study-level background: Initial diagnosis, before any treatment, was when peripheral blood was collected. Regarding the study as a whole: Most thyroid clonotypes that were expanded above 0.001 also turned up in blood.

The germline V gene has CDR1 MNHEY and CDR2 SMNVEV (reference sequence). The CDR3 length is 16 residues. Trimming removed 6 bases from V and 2 bases from J; junction bases left unmatched: 8. Amplification of TCR beta CDR3 regions used RNA as the template. The study used the HTBI primer set for a first-round RT-PCR of the TCR CDR3. From the multiplex PCR reads, TCRdb called clonotypes with MiXCR, one entry per CDR3 protein. This sample carries about 420,000 distinct CDR3 sequences, about a sixth of them seen once, and the ten largest clones take 13% to 15%. This clonotype was recorded at least ten times. The antigen is unknown. Diagnostic decisions used clinical symptoms, serum thyroxine and TRAb, thyroid ultrasound and orbital computed tomography.

The rearrangement joins TRBV27 to TRBJ2-1; 9 bases are a match to TRBD2. The sequence was collected from a young woman with Graves' hyperthyroidism. Input material: blood. The CDR3 protein is CASRFFSGSPYNEQFF. For the CDR3, the DNA is TGTGCCAGCAGATTCTTTAGCGGGAGCCCCTACAATGAGCAGTTCTTC.